These 26 T cell receptor beta chains share one sample of origin, sequenced in a study of control samples from healthy donors and cancer patients. Using immunoSEQ multiplex PCR, the repertoire was profiled, and TCRdb retains in-frame clones only, with some absent. Here the sample spans around 82,000 clones, around 91% being singletons. Sequences were obtained from blood. Every receptor here comes from a man between 50 and 59 years old in good health.

This clone has only one observation. The chain combines TRBV29-1 with TRBJ2-2; D not resolved. Between the trimmed V and J ends, which lost 4 bases and 0 bases, there was a span of 9 bases. The CDR3 runs to 14 residues. CDR1 and CDR2 from the germline V gene are SQVTM and ANQGSEA. CDR3 residues: CSVVVDANTGELFF. The DNA for the CDR3 is TGCAGCGTTGTCGTGGACGCGAACACCGGGGAGCTGTTTTTT.

The CDR3 spells CASSLVVGETQYF. CDR3 in DNA: TGCGCCAGCAGCTTGGTTGTAGGGGAGACCCAGTACTTC. The rearrangement uses TRBV5-1 and TRBJ2-5; D not certain. The CDR3 spans 13 residues. Germline CDR1 and CDR2: SGHRS and YFSETQ. Between the trimmed V and J ends, which lost 0 bases and 5 bases, there was a span of 8 bases.

This clone has a single count. The chain employs TRBV6-5 and TRBJ2-3; possible D gene TRBD2, 6 bases. This CDR3 comprises 13 residues. CDR1 is MNHEY and CDR2 is SVGAGI in the germline V gene. V gave up 8 bases and J gave up 0 bases, with 9 bases separating them. This CDR3 is CASGGDSTDTQYF. CDR3 sequence (DNA): TGTGCCAGCGGAGGGGATAGCACAGATACGCAGTATTTT.

The CDR3 DNA reads TGTGCCAGTAGTATCACACAGGGGCCCGTGGACGAGCAGTACTTC. Its protein is CASSITQGPVDEQYF. The chain joins TRBV19 to TRBJ2-7; 7 nucleotides align to TRBD1. J was trimmed by 5 bases and V by 3 bases; bases with no gene match: 10. Germline V gene sequence: CDR1 LNHDA, CDR2 SQIVND (reference sequence). This CDR3 has 15 amino acids.

This chain joins TRBV5-4 and TRBJ2-3; tentative D call: TRBD2 (6 bases). Germline CDR1 and CDR2: SGHNT and YYREEE (reference sequence). V was cut by 0 bases and J by 1 base, with 6 bases left in between. The CDR3 consists of 14 residues. The CDR3 DNA is TGTGCCAGCAGCTTGGGGGGGGGCACAGATACGCAGTATTTT. Amino acids: CASSLGGGTDTQYF. The full variable domain, with the rest looked up from reference TRBV5-4 and TRBJ2-3, is ETGVTQSPTHLIKTRGQQVTLRCSSQSGHNTVSWYQQALGQGPQFIFQYYREEENGRGNFPPRFSGLQFPNYSSELNVNALELDDSALYLCASSLGGGTDTQYFGPGTRLTVL.

This chain connects TRBV2 to TRBJ2-3; maybe TRBD2 (5 bases). This CDR3 region has 16 residues. V lost 8 bases to trimming and J lost 0 bases, with 18 bases between them. Germline V CDR1 and CDR2: SNHLY, FYNNEI. The chain's CDR3 is CASGVTDSLSTDTQYF. CDR3 DNA: TGTGCCAGCGGGGTGACGGACTCATTGAGCACAGATACGCAGTATTTT.

The chain has TRBV5-1 and TRBJ2-5; D perhaps matches TRBD1 (5 bases). CDR3 size: 15 residues. V was trimmed by 0 bases and J by 5 bases, leaving 14 bases between them. Germline-derived CDR1 and CDR2 are SGHRS and YFSETQ. CDR3 region: CASSLADSPGETQYF. The CDR3, as DNA: TGCGCCAGCAGCTTGGCCGACAGCCCCGGGGAGACCCAGTACTTC.

This clone is medium-sized within its sample. This rearrangement joins TRBV10-2 to TRBJ2-7; a possible D gene is TRBD1 (6 bases). This CDR3 is built from 17 residues. Germline V gene data show CDR1 as WSHSY and CDR2 as SAAADI. Trimming removed 2 bases at V and 9 bases at J, with 26 bases between. CDR3 residues: CASSETMPSDSGTWQYF. The CDR3 DNA reads as TGCGCCAGCAGTGAGACCATGCCGAGCGATTCCGGGACATGGCAGTACTTC.

The V gene is TRBV6-6, the J gene TRBJ1-1; 10 positions agree with TRBD1. The germline CDR1 and CDR2 sequences are MNHNY and SVGAGI (reference sequence). J was trimmed by 3 bases and V by 5 bases; bases with no gene match: 6. The CDR3 sequence is 15 residues long. For the CDR3, the DNA is TGTGCCAGCAGTAATCCCGGACAGGGGGACACTGAAGCTTTCTTT. Translated, it gives CASSNPGQGDTEAFF.

The genes are TRBV2 and TRBJ2-5, with TRBD1 matching over 8 bases. CDR3 length: 12 residues. The trim removed 6 bases at V and 10 bases at J, leaving 7 bases unmatched. CDR1 is SNHLY and CDR2 is FYNNEI in the germline V gene. The CDR3: CASRTGQGLQYF. The CDR3 bases are TGTGCCAGCAGGACCGGACAGGGCCTCCAGTACTTC.

The chain employs TRBV19 and TRBJ2-2, with 8 nucleotides matching TRBD1. Germline V gene sequence: CDR1 LNHDA, CDR2 SQIVND (reference sequence). The junction had 4 bases not matched to a gene; V was cut back by 6 bases and J by 1 base. The CDR3 contains 15 residues. CDR3 sequence (DNA): TGTGCCAGTAGCCCCGGGACAGGGAACACCGGGGAGCTGTTTTTT. It translates to CASSPGTGNTGELFF.

The V and J genes are TRBV5-1 and TRBJ1-6; a possible D gene is TRBD1 (5 bases). This CDR3 has 14 residues. Trimming removed 0 bases from V and 10 bases from J, with 11 bases in between. The germline gives CDR1 SGHRS, CDR2 YFSETQ. The CDR3 sequence: CASSLAGTGSPLHF. DNA for the CDR3: TGCGCCAGCAGCTTGGCAGGGACGGGGTCACCCCTCCACTTT.

The chain joins TRBV6-6 to TRBJ2-5; 9 positions agree with TRBD1. J gave up 2 bases and V 7 bases, and 5 bases lay outside the gene matches. Per germline, CDR1 MNHNY and CDR2 SVGAGI (reference sequence). The CDR3 loop spans 14 amino acids. CDR3 in DNA: TGTGCCAGCACCCCGACAGGGGGGCAAGAGACCCAGTACTTC. This sequence encodes CASTPTGGQETQYF.

The genes are TRBV7-9 and TRBJ2-1, with 10 bases fitting TRBD1. Germline loops: CDR1 SEHNR, CDR2 FQNEAQ (reference sequence). The CDR3 has 18 residues. The V gene end was trimmed by 5 bases and the J gene end by 5 bases; junction bases not matched to a gene: 15. CDR3 in amino acids: CASSPPLQGTGVHNEQFF. For the CDR3, the DNA is TGTGCCAGCAGCCCCCCCCTTCAGGGGACAGGGGTCCACAATGAGCAGTTCTTC.

The chain joins TRBV5-1 to TRBJ2-1; 7 bases line up with TRBD1. Per the germline V gene, CDR1 is SGHRS and CDR2 is YFSETQ. This CDR3 contains 16 residues. Trimming took 0 bases from V and 6 from J; bases not matched to a gene: 9. The CDR3 reads CASSLEGQLLSNEQFF. The DNA of the CDR3 is TGCGCCAGCAGCTTGGAGGGACAGCTCCTGTCCAATGAGCAGTTCTTC.

The CDR3 region has the DNA TGCGCCAGCAGCTCCGCGGGACAGGGGATCGGTGAAGCTTTCTTT. The encoded protein is CASSSAGQGIGEAFF. The chain is built from TRBV5-1 and TRBJ1-1; TRBD1 aligns across 10 bases. The CDR3 runs 15 residues. Germline lookup yields CDR1 SGHRS and CDR2 YFSETQ. Trimming removed 3 bases from V and 7 bases from J; junction bases left unmatched: 9.

V and J are TRBV5-1 and TRBJ1-1; D perhaps matches TRBD1 (5 bases). CDR3 length: 14 amino acids. V gave up 0 bases and J gave up 3 bases, with 9 bases separating them. Looked up from germline, CDR1 is SGHRS and CDR2 is YFSETQ. The DNA of the CDR3 is TGCGCCAGCAGCTTGGTCAGGGACCACACTGAAGCTTTCTTT. It translates to CASSLVRDHTEAFF.

This clone occurred once. J is TRBJ2-7 and V is TRBV19; D gene uncertain. This CDR3 spans 14 amino acids. Germline V CDR1 and CDR2: LNHDA, SQIVND (reference sequence). The ends were cut back, 1 base at V and 1 base at J, with 8 bases in the middle. The CDR3 spells CASSIATDSYEQYF. CDR3 bases: TGTGCCAGTAGTATAGCGACTGATTCCTACGAGCAGTACTTC.

The chain is built from TRBV6-4 and TRBJ2-3, with D perhaps matching TRBD1 (5 bases). The CDR3 spans 15 residues. In germline, CDR1 is MRHNA, CDR2 SNTAGT. Trimming pared 2 bases from V and 4 bases from J, leaving 13 bases between. This chain's CDR3 is CASSDQTVGADTQYF. The CDR3 DNA sequence: TGTGCCAGCAGTGACCAGACAGTAGGGGCAGATACGCAGTATTTT.

This chain connects TRBV14 to TRBJ2-3; D unclear. Trimming took 1 base from V and 1 from J, leaving 15 bases between them. Germline lookup yields CDR1 SGHDN and CDR2 FVKESK. The CDR3 spans 17 residues. CDR3 protein: CASSQGLRPHRTDTQYF. For the CDR3, the DNA is TGTGCCAGCAGCCAAGGCCTCCGCCCACATCGCACAGATACGCAGTATTTT.

A note on this clone: At one boundary the junction diverges from the germline segment, which might be a read error. The CDR3 loop is CASSLAPGGLKNAGELFF. CDR3 coding DNA: TGCGCCAGCAGCTTGGCCCCGGGGGGACTAAAGAACGCCGGGGAGCTGTTTTTT. The V gene is TRBV5-1, the J gene TRBJ2-2; 7 nucleotides match TRBD2. Looked up from germline, CDR1 is SGHRS and CDR2 is YFSETQ. This CDR3 has 18 amino acids.

The rearrangement uses TRBV7-9 and TRBJ2-1, with TRBD1 identical over 7 bases. With 8 bases clipped from V and 6 bases from J, the junction kept 13 bases outside the gene matches. Germline V lookup: CDR1 SEHNR, CDR2 FQNEAQ (reference sequence). This CDR3 region has 15 residues. This CDR3 reads CASYDRDSARNEQFF. The DNA for the CDR3 is TGTGCCAGCTACGACCGGGACAGCGCCCGCAATGAGCAGTTCTTC.

The chain is built from TRBV7-9 and TRBJ1-6; 9 bases are a match to TRBD1. Germline V gene sequence: CDR1 SEHNR, CDR2 FQNEAQ (reference sequence). V was pared by 2 bases and J by 7 bases, with 9 bases of the junction left unmatched. The CDR3 covers 17 residues. For the CDR3, the DNA is TGTGCCAGCAGCTTAAACCCCTCCGGACAGGGGAATTCACCCCTCCACTTT. Residues: CASSLNPSGQGNSPLHF.

This sequence joins TRBV7-2 and TRBJ1-3; 7 bases line up with TRBD1. CDR1 is SGHTA, CDR2 FQGNSA, per germline. The CDR3 loop spans 18 amino acids. Germline trimming cut 3 bases from V and 0 bases from J; bases unmatched to any gene: 11. CDR3 sequence (DNA): TGTGCCAGCAGCTTGGGGACAGTATACTCTATCTCTGGAAACACCATATATTTT. This codes for CASSLGTVYSISGNTIYF. Together with reference TRBV7-2 and TRBJ1-3, the CDR3 gives the full variable domain: GAGVSQSPSNKVTEKGKDVELRCDPISGHTALYWYRQSLGQGLEFLIYFQGNSAPDKSGLPSDRFSAERTGGSVSTLTIQRTQQEDSAVYLCASSLGTVYSISGNTIYFGEGSWLTVV.

This chain links TRBV5-4 with TRBJ2-7; D remains unclear. Germline CDR1 reads SGHNT; CDR2 reads YYREEE (reference sequence). With 0 bases removed from V and 7 bases from J, the gap between germline ends came to 14 bases. CDR3 size: 14 residues. DNA for the CDR3: TGTGCCAGCAGCTTGGAACAGCTTGTTGGTGAGCAGTACTTC. It codes for CASSLEQLVGEQYF.

The chain employs TRBV6-1 and TRBJ2-3; no clear D gene. CDR1 is MNHNS, CDR2 SASEGT, per germline. Trimming took 3 bases from V and 0 from J, leaving 10 bases between them. The CDR3 is made up of 15 amino acids. CDR3 residues: CASSDDDGSTDTQYF. CDR3 in DNA: TGTGCCAGCAGTGATGACGACGGTAGCACAGATACGCAGTATTTT.